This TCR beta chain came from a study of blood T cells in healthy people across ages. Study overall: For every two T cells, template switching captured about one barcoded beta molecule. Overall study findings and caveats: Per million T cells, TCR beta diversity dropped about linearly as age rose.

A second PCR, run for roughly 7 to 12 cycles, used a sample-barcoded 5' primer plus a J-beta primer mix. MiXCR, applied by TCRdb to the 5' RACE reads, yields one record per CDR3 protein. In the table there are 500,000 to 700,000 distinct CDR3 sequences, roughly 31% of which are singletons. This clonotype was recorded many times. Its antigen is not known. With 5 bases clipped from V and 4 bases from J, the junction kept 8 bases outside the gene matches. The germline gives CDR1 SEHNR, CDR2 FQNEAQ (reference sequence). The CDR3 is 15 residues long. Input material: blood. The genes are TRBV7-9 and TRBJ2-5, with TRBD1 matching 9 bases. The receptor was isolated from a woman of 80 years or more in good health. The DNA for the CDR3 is TGTGCCAGCAGCCAACCGGGACAGGGACGAGAGACCCAGTACTTC. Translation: CASSQPGQGRETQYF.